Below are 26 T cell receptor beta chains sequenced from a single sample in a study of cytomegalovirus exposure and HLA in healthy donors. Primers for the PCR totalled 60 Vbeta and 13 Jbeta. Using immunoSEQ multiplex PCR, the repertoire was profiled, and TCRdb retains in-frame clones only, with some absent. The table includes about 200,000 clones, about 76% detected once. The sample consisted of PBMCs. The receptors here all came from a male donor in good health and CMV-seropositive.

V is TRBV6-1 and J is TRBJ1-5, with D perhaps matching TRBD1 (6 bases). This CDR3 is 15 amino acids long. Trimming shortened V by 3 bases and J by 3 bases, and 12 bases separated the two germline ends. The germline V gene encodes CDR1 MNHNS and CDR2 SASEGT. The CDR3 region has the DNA TGTGCCAGCAGTGACTACAGGGTTCCCAATCAGCCCCAGCATTTT. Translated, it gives CASSDYRVPNQPQHF.

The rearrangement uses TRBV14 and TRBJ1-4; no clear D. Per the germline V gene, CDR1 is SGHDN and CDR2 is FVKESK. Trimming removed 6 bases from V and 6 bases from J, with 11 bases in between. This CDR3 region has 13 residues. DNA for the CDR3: TGTGCCAGCAGTCTAATGGCGGATGAAAAACTGTTTTTT. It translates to CASSLMADEKLFF.

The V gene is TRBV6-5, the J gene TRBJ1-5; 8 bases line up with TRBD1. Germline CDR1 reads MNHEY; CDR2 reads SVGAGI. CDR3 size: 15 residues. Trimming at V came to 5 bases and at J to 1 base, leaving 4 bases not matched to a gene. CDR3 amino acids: CASSPDRVSNQPQHF. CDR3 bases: TGTGCCAGCAGTCCGGACAGGGTCAGCAATCAGCCCCAGCATTTT.

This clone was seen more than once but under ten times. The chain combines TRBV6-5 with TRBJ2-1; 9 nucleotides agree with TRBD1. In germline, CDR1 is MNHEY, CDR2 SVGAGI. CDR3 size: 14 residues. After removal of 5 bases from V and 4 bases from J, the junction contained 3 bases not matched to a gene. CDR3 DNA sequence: TGTGCCAGCAGTACGACAGGGGGTTACAATGAGCAGTTCTTC. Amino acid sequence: CASSTTGGYNEQFF.

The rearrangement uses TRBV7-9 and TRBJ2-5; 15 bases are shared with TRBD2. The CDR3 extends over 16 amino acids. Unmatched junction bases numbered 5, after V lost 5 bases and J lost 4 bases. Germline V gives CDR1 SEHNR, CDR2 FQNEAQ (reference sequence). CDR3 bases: TGTGCCAGCAGCGACGGGACTAGCGGGAGGTCAGAGACCCAGTACTTC. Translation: CASSDGTSGRSETQYF.

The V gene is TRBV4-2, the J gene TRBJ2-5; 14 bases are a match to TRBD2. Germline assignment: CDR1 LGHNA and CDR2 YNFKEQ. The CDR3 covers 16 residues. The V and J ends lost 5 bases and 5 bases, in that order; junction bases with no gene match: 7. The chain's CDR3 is CASSYGLAGGSETQYF. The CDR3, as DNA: TGTGCCAGCAGCTACGGACTAGCGGGGGGTTCGGAGACCCAGTACTTC.

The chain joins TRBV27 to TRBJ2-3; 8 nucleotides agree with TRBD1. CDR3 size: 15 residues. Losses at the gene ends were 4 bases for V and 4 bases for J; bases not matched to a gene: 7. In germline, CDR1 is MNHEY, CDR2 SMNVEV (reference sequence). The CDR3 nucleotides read TGTGCCAGCAGTTGGGCAGGGGGCCTGCCAGATACGCAGTATTTT. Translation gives CASSWAGGLPDTQYF.

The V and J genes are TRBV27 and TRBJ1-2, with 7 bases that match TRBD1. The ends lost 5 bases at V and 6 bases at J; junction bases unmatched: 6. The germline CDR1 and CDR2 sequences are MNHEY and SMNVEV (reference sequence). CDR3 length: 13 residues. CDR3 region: CASSRGRIDGYTF. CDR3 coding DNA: TGTGCCAGCAGTAGGGGGCGCATAGATGGCTACACCTTC.

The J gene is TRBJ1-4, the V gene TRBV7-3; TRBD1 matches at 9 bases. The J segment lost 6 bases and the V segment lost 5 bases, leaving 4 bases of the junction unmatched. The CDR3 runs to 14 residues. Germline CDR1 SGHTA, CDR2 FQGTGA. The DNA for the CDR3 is TGTGCCAGCAGCCGAACAGGGGGCGATGAAAAACTGTTTTTT. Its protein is CASSRTGGDEKLFF.

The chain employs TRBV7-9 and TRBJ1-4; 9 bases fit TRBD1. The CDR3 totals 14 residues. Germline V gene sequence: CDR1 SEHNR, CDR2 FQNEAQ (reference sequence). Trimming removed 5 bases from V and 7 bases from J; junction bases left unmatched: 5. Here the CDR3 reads CASSQGQGAEKLFF. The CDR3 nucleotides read TGTGCCAGCAGCCAGGGACAGGGTGCTGAAAAACTGTTTTTT.

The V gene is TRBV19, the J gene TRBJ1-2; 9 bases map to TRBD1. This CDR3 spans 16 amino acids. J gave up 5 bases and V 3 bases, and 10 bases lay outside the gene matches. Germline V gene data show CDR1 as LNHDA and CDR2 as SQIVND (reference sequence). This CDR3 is CASSITWDRAVYGYTF. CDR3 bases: TGTGCCAGTAGTATTACTTGGGACAGGGCGGTTTATGGCTACACCTTC.

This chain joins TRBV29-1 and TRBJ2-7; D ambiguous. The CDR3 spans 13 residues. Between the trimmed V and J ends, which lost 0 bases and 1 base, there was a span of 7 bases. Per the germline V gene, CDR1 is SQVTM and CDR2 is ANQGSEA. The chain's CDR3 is CSVEDSGSYEQYF. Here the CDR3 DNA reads TGCAGCGTTGAAGATTCCGGGTCCTACGAGCAGTACTTC.

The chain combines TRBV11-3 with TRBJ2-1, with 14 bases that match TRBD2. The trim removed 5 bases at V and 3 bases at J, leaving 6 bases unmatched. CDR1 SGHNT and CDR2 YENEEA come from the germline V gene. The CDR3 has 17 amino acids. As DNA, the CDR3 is TGTGCCAGCAGCGCCGGACTAGCGGGAGGACTCTACAATGAGCAGTTCTTC. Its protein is CASSAGLAGGLYNEQFF.

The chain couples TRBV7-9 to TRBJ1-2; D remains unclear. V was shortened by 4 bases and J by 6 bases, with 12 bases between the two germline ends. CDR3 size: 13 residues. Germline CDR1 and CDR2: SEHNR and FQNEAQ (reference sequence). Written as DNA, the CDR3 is TGTGCCAGCAGCTCCCTCGGCGGAAATGGCTACACCTTC. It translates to CASSSLGGNGYTF.

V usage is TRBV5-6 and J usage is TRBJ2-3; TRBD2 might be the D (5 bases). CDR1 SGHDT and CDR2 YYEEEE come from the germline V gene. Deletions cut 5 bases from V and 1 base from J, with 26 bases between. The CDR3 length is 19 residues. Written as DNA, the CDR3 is TGTGCCAGCAGAGGGAGTTTACGAAGGACCCTCGGTGGCACAGATACGCAGTATTTT. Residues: CASRGSLRRTLGGTDTQYF.

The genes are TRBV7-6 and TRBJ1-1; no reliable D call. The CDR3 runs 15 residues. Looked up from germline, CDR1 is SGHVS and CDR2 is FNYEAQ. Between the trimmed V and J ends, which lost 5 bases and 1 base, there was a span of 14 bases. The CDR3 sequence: CASSPQQNSNTEAFF. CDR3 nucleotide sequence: TGTGCCAGCAGCCCCCAACAGAATTCGAACACTGAAGCTTTCTTT.

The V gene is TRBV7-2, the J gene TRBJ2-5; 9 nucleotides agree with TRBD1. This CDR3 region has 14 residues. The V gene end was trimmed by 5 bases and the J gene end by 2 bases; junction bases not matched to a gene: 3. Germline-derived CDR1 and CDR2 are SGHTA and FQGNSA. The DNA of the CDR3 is TGTGCCAGCAGCCGGGACAGGGAACAAGAGACCCAGTACTTC. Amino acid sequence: CASSRDREQETQYF.

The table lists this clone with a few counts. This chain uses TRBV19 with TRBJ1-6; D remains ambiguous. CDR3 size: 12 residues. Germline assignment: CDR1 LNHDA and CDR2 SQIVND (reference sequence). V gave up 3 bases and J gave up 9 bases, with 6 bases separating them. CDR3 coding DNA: TGTGCCAGTAGTATCACGAGTTCACCCCTCCACTTT. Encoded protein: CASSITSSPLHF.

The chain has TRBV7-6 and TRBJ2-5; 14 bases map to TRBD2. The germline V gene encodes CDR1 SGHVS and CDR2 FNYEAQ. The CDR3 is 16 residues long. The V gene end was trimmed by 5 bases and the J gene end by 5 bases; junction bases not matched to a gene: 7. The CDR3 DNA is TGTGCCAGCAGCCTGGGACTAGCGGGAGCGGATGAGACCCAGTACTTC. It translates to CASSLGLAGADETQYF.

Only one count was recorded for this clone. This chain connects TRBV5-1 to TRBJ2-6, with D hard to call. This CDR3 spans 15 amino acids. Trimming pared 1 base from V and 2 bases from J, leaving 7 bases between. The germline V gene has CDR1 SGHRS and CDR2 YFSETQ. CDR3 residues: CASSLSRAGANVLTF. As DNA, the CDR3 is TGCGCCAGCAGCTTGTCTCGGGCTGGGGCCAACGTCCTGACTTTC.

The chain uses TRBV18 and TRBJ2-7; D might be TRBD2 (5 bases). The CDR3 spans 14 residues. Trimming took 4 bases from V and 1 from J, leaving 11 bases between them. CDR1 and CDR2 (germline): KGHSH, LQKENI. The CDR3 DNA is TGTGCCAGCTCACTTGGACGGGGTTCCTACGAGCAGTACTTC. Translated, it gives CASSLGRGSYEQYF. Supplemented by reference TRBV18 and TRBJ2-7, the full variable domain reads NAGVMQNPRHLVRRRGQEARLRCSPMKGHSHVYWYRQLPEEGLKFMVYLQKENIIDESGMPKERFSAEFPKEGPSILRIQQVVRGDSAAYFCASSLGRGSYEQYFGPGTRLTVT.

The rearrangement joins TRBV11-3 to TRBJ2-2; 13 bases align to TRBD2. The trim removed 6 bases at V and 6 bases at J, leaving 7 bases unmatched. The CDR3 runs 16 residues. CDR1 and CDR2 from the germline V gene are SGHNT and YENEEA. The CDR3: CASSSGLAGFAGELFF. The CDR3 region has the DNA TGTGCCAGCAGTTCGGGACTAGCGGGGTTCGCCGGGGAGCTGTTTTTT.

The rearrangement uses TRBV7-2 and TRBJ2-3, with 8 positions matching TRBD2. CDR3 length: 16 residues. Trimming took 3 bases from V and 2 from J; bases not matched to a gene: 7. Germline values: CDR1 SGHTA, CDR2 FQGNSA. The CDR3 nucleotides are TGTGCCAGCAGCTTTGGCGGGGGGCCCCTCACAGATACGCAGTATTTT. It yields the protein CASSFGGGPLTDTQYF.

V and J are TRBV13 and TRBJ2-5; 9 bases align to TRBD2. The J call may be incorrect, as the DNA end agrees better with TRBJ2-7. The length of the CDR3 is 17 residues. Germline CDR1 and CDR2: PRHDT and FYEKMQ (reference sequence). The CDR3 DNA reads TGTGCCAGCAGAAGGGGGGGTAGCGGGGGTCCCTCCTACGAGCAGTACTTC. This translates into CASRRGGSGGPSYEQYF.

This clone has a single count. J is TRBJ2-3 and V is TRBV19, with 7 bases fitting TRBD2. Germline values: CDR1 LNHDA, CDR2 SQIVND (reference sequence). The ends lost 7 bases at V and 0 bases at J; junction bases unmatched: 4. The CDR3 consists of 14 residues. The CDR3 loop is CASMIGGSTDTQYF. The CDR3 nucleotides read TGTGCCAGTATGATCGGGGGGAGCACAGATACGCAGTATTTT.

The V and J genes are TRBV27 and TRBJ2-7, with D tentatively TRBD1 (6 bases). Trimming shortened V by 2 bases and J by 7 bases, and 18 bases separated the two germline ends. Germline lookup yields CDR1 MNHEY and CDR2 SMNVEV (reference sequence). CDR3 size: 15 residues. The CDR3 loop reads CASSLGGGGFLEQYF. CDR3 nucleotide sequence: TGTGCCAGCAGTTTAGGGGGCGGCGGGTTTTTGGAGCAGTACTTC.